This is a list of T cell receptor beta chains from one sample in a study of T cell changes during pregnancy in multiple sclerosis. The assay was immunoSEQ multiplex PCR, and TCRdb's table has in-frame clones only and misses some. The data show around 60,000 clones, 85% to 95% seen once. Sample: CD4+ T cells from peripheral blood mononuclear cells, taken before pregnancy. These receptors were collected from a female donor with multiple sclerosis, enrolled in a pregnancy study. The CDR3 runs from the conserved cysteine through the conserved F or W. D genes are given only for firm matches. Where a row states a size, it is once, few, many or the class of an expanded clone; other rows omit it.

TRBV6-5	-	-	TRBJ1-4	CASSYLGAVNEKLFF	TGTGCCAGCAGTTACCTTGGGGCAGTGAATGAAAAACTGTTTTTT
TRBV2	TRBD1	-	TRBJ2-7	CASRGGQGGEQYF	TGTGCCAGCAGAGGGGGACAGGGTGGGGAGCAGTACTTC
TRBV4-2	TRBD2	-	TRBJ2-1	CASSQDLRLAGAGYNEQFF	TGTGCCAGCAGCCAAGATTTGAGACTAGCGGGAGCTGGCTACAATGAGCAGTTCTTC
TRBV7-8	-	-	TRBJ2-7	CASSLAERGFSYEQYF	TGTGCCAGCAGCTTAGCTGAAAGAGGGTTCTCCTACGAGCAGTACTTC
TRBV7-3	-	-	TRBJ1-1	CASSPSVAFSDTEAFF	TGTGCCAGCAGCCCGTCCGTGGCGTTTAGCGACACTGAAGCTTTCTTT
TRBV9	-	once	TRBJ1-2	CASSGGVDPYGYTF	TGTGCCAGCAGCGGGGGGGTTGATCCCTATGGCTACACCTTC
TRBV28	-	-	TRBJ1-2	CASDRTGNYGYTF	TGTGCCAGCGATCGCACAGGGAACTATGGCTACACCTTC
TRBV19	-	-	TRBJ2-7	CASSRRDGYEQYF	TGTGCCAGTAGTAGGAGAGACGGATACGAGCAGTACTTC
TRBV5-1	TRBD2	-	TRBJ2-3	CASSLRRGSGVNTQYF	TGCGCCAGCAGCTTGCGGCGCGGGAGTGGCGTAAATACGCAGTATTTT
TRBV11-2	-	-	TRBJ2-7	CASSFQNRIDEQYF	TGTGCCAGCAGCTTTCAAAATAGAATAGACGAGCAGTACTTC
TRBV7-9	TRBD1	-	TRBJ1-1	CASSFGQGRDTEAFF	TGTGCCAGCAGCTTCGGACAGGGAAGGGACACTGAAGCTTTCTTT
TRBV6-4	-	-	TRBJ2-1	CASSQGSEQFF	TGTGCCAGCAGCCAGGGGAGCGAGCAGTTCTTC
TRBV28	-	-	TRBJ1-2	CASRRGTSNYGYTF	TGTGCCAGCCGGAGAGGGACATCTAACTATGGCTACACCTTC
TRBV6-5	TRBD2	-	TRBJ2-7	CASSKEAGVTYEQYF	TGTGCCAGCAGTAAAGAAGCGGGAGTAACCTACGAGCAGTACTTC
TRBV15	-	-	TRBJ2-6	CATSPDVGAGANVLTF	TGTGCCACCAGTCCCGACGTAGGGGCTGGGGCCAACGTCCTGACTTTC
TRBV6-6	-	-	TRBJ1-4	CASSYSDRTNEKLFF	TGTGCCAGCAGTTACTCGGACAGAACTAATGAAAAACTGTTTTTT
TRBV6-1	TRBD2	-	TRBJ2-7	CASSLGTSGYEQYF	TGTGCCAGCAGCCTGGGGACTAGCGGCTACGAGCAGTACTTC
TRBV18	-	-	TRBJ1-1	CASSRPNTEAFF	TGTGCCAGCTCACGGCCGAACACTGAAGCTTTCTTT
TRBV7-2	TRBD1	many	TRBJ2-7	CASSLVGQGMAEQYF	TGTGCCAGCAGCCTAGTGGGACAGGGGATGGCCGAGCAGTACTTC
TRBV16	TRBD1	once	TRBJ1-3	CASSRTGYGNTIYF	TGTGCCAGCAGCCGGACAGGGTACGGAAACACCATATATTTT
TRBV13	-	-	TRBJ1-5	CASSIGLNSNQPQHF	TGTGCCAGCAGCATCGGACTCAATAGCAATCAGCCCCAGCATTTT
TRBV7-2	-	-	TRBJ1-5	CASSIEGVQPQHF	TGTGCCAGCAGCATAGAAGGGGTTCAGCCCCAGCATTTT
TRBV7-3	-	-	TRBJ2-3	CASSLNGDYTDTQYF	TGTGCCAGCAGCTTAAATGGCGACTACACAGATACGCAGTATTTT
TRBV27	TRBD2	-	TRBJ2-1	CASSLEKAGGAHNEQFF	TGTGCCAGCAGTTTAGAGAAGGCGGGAGGGGCACACAATGAGCAGTTCTTC
TRBV6-6	-	-	TRBJ2-6	CASRRGSSGANVLTF	TGTGCCAGCAGGAGGGGGAGCTCTGGGGCCAACGTCCTGACTTTC
TRBV6-1	-	-	TRBJ2-7	CASTYVGRGYF	TGTGCCAGCACCTATGTGGGGCGGGGGTACTTC
TRBV28	-	-	TRBJ2-7	CASTLSGSTYEQYF	TGTGCCAGCACTTTAAGCGGGTCGACCTACGAGCAGTACTTC
TRBV9	-	once	TRBJ2-7	CASSVGTFSYEQYF	TGTGCCAGCAGCGTAGGGACTTTCTCCTACGAGCAGTACTTC
TRBV15	-	-	TRBJ2-7	CATSTNTGSPMSGQYF	TGTGCCACCAGCACCAATACAGGCTCCCCGATGTCTGGGCAGTACTTC
TRBV11-1	-	-	TRBJ2-7	CASSLYPKDSTYEQYF	TGTGCCAGCAGCTTATACCCCAAGGACTCTACCTACGAGCAGTACTTC
TRBV25-1	-	-	TRBJ2-5	CASRIGEETQYF	TGTGCCAGCAGGATTGGGGAGGAGACCCAGTACTTC
TRBV5-4	TRBD2	-	TRBJ2-1	CASSLQTSRNEQFF	TGTGCCAGCAGCTTGCAGACTAGCCGCAATGAGCAGTTCTTC
TRBV11-1	TRBD2	-	TRBJ2-5	CASSHRTSGIPGRETQYF	TGTGCCAGCAGCCATCGGACTAGCGGGATCCCCGGAAGGGAGACCCAGTACTTC
TRBV11-1	TRBD1	-	TRBJ2-3	CASSSQYRGRFSDTQYF	TGTGCCAGCAGCTCGCAATACAGGGGGCGCTTCTCAGATACGCAGTATTTT
TRBV9	TRBD2	-	TRBJ2-1	CASSSGLAELGSYNEQFF	TGTGCCAGCAGTTCGGGACTAGCGGAGCTAGGATCCTACAATGAGCAGTTCTTC
TRBV29-1	-	-	TRBJ1-1	CSVEGRQSLDTEAFF	TGCAGCGTTGAAGGCCGACAGTCTCTGGACACTGAAGCTTTCTTT
TRBV7-9	TRBD1	-	TRBJ2-2	CASSQWGQGATGELFF	TGTGCCAGCAGCCAGTGGGGACAGGGGGCCACCGGGGAGCTGTTTTTT
TRBV4-3	-	-	TRBJ1-3	CASSQAGGAGNTIYF	TGCGCCAGCAGCCAAGCGGGGGGGGCTGGAAACACCATATATTTT
TRBV5-4	TRBD2	-	TRBJ2-7	CASSSSGIRGYEQYF	TGTGCCAGCAGCTCAAGCGGGATAAGGGGCTACGAGCAGTACTTC
TRBV28	-	-	TRBJ1-2	CASRDSTGYGYTF	TGTGCCAGCAGGGATAGTACAGGGTATGGCTACACCTTC
TRBV11-3	TRBD1	-	TRBJ1-1	CASRGTGFSEAFF	TGTGCCAGCAGGGGGACAGGGTTCTCTGAAGCTTTCTTT
TRBV9	TRBD1	-	TRBJ1-3	CASSVAPDRGGNTIYF	TGTGCCAGCAGCGTAGCTCCTGACAGGGGTGGAAACACCATATATTTT
TRBV2	-	-	TRBJ1-3	CASRRQASGNTIYF	TGTGCCAGCCGCCGACAGGCATCTGGAAACACCATATATTTT
TRBV27	-	-	TRBJ1-5	CASSLSLAHGGNQPQHF	TGTGCCAGCAGTTTATCGCTGGCACACGGAGGCAATCAGCCCCAGCATTTT
TRBV6-6	-	-	TRBJ1-4	CASSKVTQGSEKLFF	TGTGCCAGCAGTAAGGTGACTCAGGGCAGTGAAAAACTGTTTTTT
TRBV13	-	-	TRBJ2-2	CASLRLGNTGELFF	TGTGCCAGCCTCCGACTAGGGAACACCGGGGAGCTGTTTTTT
TRBV6-6	-	-	TRBJ1-2	CASSSDWAGNYGYTF	TGTGCCAGCAGTTCCGACTGGGCGGGAAACTATGGCTACACCTTC
TRBV7-8	TRBD2	-	TRBJ2-1	CASSLGRRGGFLAGNEQFF	TGTGCCAGCAGCTTAGGCAGGCGCGGGGGTTTCCTGGCTGGCAATGAGCAGTTCTTC
TRBV28	-	-	TRBJ2-1	CAIKKRRNLNEQFF	TGTGCCATAAAAAAGCGGAGAAACCTCAATGAGCAGTTCTTC
TRBV10-3	-	-	TRBJ1-4	CAISDNKLNSPEKLFF	TGTGCCATCAGTGATAATAAACTGAACAGCCCTGAAAAACTGTTTTTT
TRBV6-5	TRBD2	-	TRBJ2-5	CASSSPSGAKETQYF	TGTGCCAGCAGTTCCCCTAGCGGAGCAAAAGAGACCCAGTACTTC
TRBV19	-	few	TRBJ1-2	CASRTEGQTNYGYTF	TGTGCCAGTAGGACGGAGGGGCAGACTAACTATGGCTACACCTTC
TRBV5-4	-	-	TRBJ1-1	CASSLMRQNTEAFF	TGTGCCAGCAGCTTAATGAGGCAGAACACTGAAGCTTTCTTT
TRBV5-1	-	-	TRBJ1-2	CASSLGQGLGGYTF	TGCGCCAGCAGCTTGGGGCAGGGCTTGGGCGGCTACACCTTC
TRBV4-3	TRBD2	-	TRBJ2-7	CASSPGTSSYEQYF	TGCGCCAGCAGCCCCGGGACTAGCTCCTACGAGCAGTACTTC